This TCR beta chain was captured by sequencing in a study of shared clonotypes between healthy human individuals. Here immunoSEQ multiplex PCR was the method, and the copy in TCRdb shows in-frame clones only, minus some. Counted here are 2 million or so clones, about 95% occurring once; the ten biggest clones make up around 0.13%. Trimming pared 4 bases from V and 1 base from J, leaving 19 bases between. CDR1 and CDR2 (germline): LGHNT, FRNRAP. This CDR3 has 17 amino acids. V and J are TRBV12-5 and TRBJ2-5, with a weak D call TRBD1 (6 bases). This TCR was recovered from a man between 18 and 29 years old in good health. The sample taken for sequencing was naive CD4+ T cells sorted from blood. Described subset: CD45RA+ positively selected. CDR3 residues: CASGYQGRRLTQETQYF. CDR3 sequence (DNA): TGTGCTAGTGGTTATCAGGGGCGTCGATTGACCCAAGAGACCCAGTACTTC.